Shown below are 30 T cell receptor beta chains from a single sample sequenced in a study of blood T cell repertoires in COVID-19 (dated by TCRdb to between 2020 and 2021). Library preparation was by the immunoSEQ multiplex PCR assay. TCRdb carries this immuneACCESS record with in-frame sequences only. Its versions omit some clonotypes, under half of them owing to an unresolved V gene in the studies checked, with the rest unexplained. The sample table holds approximately 230,000 clones, of which 85% to 90% were seen once. The ten largest clones capture less than 2% of the sample. Sequenced: PBMCs or T cells enriched from blood (not recorded which). The receptors originated from a man aged 35 to 55 who had recovered from COVID-19.

This chain links TRBV18 with TRBJ2-5, with 7 bases matching TRBD1. Looked up from germline, CDR1 is KGHSH and CDR2 is LQKENI. The CDR3 spans 14 residues. Unmatched junction bases numbered 6, after V lost 6 bases and J lost 2 bases. The CDR3 region is CASSQSQGQETQYF. The CDR3 DNA reads as TGTGCCAGCTCGCAGTCACAGGGGCAAGAGACCCAGTACTTC.

In this sample, this clone turned up many times. This chain connects TRBV15 to TRBJ2-3, with 11 bases identical to TRBD2. V was pared by 2 bases and J by 9 bases, with 7 bases of the junction left unmatched. The germline gives CDR1 LNHNV, CDR2 YYDKDF (reference sequence). There are 15 residues in the CDR3. The CDR3 bases are TGTGCCACCAGCAGACTAACTAGCGGGAGTATGACGCAGTATTTT. Its translation: CATSRLTSGSMTQYF.

This chain uses TRBV6-5 with TRBJ1-2; 8 bases line up with TRBD1. Germline lookup yields CDR1 MNHEY and CDR2 SVGAGI. V shed 5 bases, J shed 2 bases, and the junction held 7 bases outside the gene matches. CDR3 length: 15 residues. This CDR3 is CASSHTTGVNYGYTF. The CDR3 DNA follows: TGTGCCAGCAGTCACACGACAGGGGTAAACTATGGCTACACCTTC.

The chain carries TRBV6-6 and TRBJ2-5; 10 bases match TRBD1. V lost 2 bases, J lost 5 bases, and 5 bases stayed unmatched. Germline loops: CDR1 MNHNY, CDR2 SVGAGI (reference sequence). The CDR3 covers 15 residues. Here the CDR3 reads CASSYGQGVVETQYF. The CDR3 coding sequence is TGTGCCAGCAGTTACGGACAGGGGGTGGTGGAGACCCAGTACTTC.

V is TRBV18 and J is TRBJ1-2; D is ambiguous. This CDR3 comprises 14 residues. The germline V gene has CDR1 KGHSH and CDR2 LQKENI. V shed 2 bases and J shed 7 bases, with 14 bases lying between them. The CDR3 DNA sequence: TGTGCCAGCTCACCAACCCGAGAGGAGAGTGGCTACACCTTC. It specifies CASSPTREESGYTF.

In this sample, this clone turned up once. The identical CDR3 is also encoded by other nucleotide sequences in the sample. The V gene is TRBV2, the J gene TRBJ1-4; 10 nucleotides align to TRBD1. The germline CDR1 and CDR2 sequences are SNHLY and FYNNEI. Losses at the gene ends were 6 bases for V and 4 bases for J; bases not matched to a gene: 5. The CDR3 is made up of 15 amino acids. CDR3 bases: TGTGCCAGCAGAGCGGACAGGGGGTTTAATGAAAAACTGTTTTTT. Protein sequence: CASRADRGFNEKLFF.

J is TRBJ1-1 and V is TRBV5-1; D is unclear. Germline V gene data show CDR1 as SGHRS and CDR2 as YFSETQ. The length of the CDR3 is 16 residues. V lost 1 base to trimming and J lost 0 bases, with 13 bases between them. CDR3 loop: CASSLNFWSMNTEAFF. In DNA form, the CDR3 reads TGCGCCAGCAGCTTGAATTTTTGGAGTATGAACACTGAAGCTTTCTTT.

V gene TRBV12-3 or TRBV12-4 combines with J gene TRBJ1-2, with TRBD1 identical over 9 bases. The V segment lost 7 bases and the J segment 5 bases; nucleotides outside the gene matches: 5. The CDR3 has 13 amino acids. The DNA of the CDR3 is TGTGCCAGCAAGGGACAGGGTTATTATGGCTACACCTTC. It codes for CASKGQGYYGYTF.

The chain combines TRBV30 with TRBJ2-3; D gene uncertain. The CDR3 has 12 residues. The ends were cut back, 1 base at V and 2 bases at J, with 4 bases in the middle. Per the germline V gene, CDR1 is GTSNPN and CDR2 is SVGIG (reference sequence). The CDR3 sequence: CAWSGPTDTQYF. The CDR3, as DNA: TGTGCCTGGAGTGGGCCCACAGATACGCAGTATTTT.

The J gene is TRBJ1-4, the V gene TRBV7-2, with D hard to call. The length of the CDR3 is 14 residues. The germline CDR1 and CDR2 sequences are SGHTA and FQGNSA. Trimming pared 2 bases from V and 8 bases from J, leaving 12 bases between. The DNA of the CDR3 is TGTGCCAGCAGCTTAACCGCGACAAAAGAAAAACTGTTTTTT. This encodes CASSLTATKEKLFF.

This clone was seen only once. The chain joins TRBV6-4 to TRBJ1-1; D call uncertain. CDR1 and CDR2 from the germline V gene are MRHNA and SNTAGT. The V and J ends lost 0 bases and 7 bases respectively, with 6 bases between them. The CDR3 runs 12 residues. The CDR3 protein is CASSDSSDEAFF. In DNA, the CDR3 is TGTGCCAGCAGTGACTCGTCAGATGAAGCTTTCTTT.

The V call is TRBV4-1, the J call TRBJ1-4; TRBD1 matches at 8 bases. The J segment lost 0 bases and the V segment lost 4 bases, leaving 10 bases of the junction unmatched. CDR1 and CDR2 (germline): MGHRA, YSYEKL. CDR3 size: 18 residues. The DNA for the CDR3 is TGCGCCAGCAGCCCCCGGCCACAGGGGGTTGCAACTAATGAAAAACTGTTTTTT. This sequence encodes CASSPRPQGVATNEKLFF.

In the case of this clone: This sample includes further DNA sequences coding for the same CDR3. The chain's CDR3 is CASSPGTGGNTEAFF. CDR3 nucleotide sequence: TGTGCCAGCAGCCCGGGGACAGGGGGCAACACTGAAGCTTTCTTT. V usage is TRBV7-9 and J usage is TRBJ1-1; 12 bases align to TRBD1. The junction had 3 bases not matched to a gene; V was cut back by 5 bases and J by 2 bases. Germline V gene sequence: CDR1 SEHNR, CDR2 FQNEAQ (reference sequence). There are 15 residues in the CDR3. Drawing the rest from reference TRBV7-9 and TRBJ1-1, the complete variable domain is DTGVSQNPRHKITKRGQNVTFRCDPISEHNRLYWYRQTLGQGPEFLTYFQNEAQLEKSRLLSDRFSAERPKGSFSTLEIQRTEQGDSAMYLCASSPGTGGNTEAFFGQGTRLTVV.

The rearrangement joins TRBV23-1 to TRBJ2-3, with D maybe TRBD2 (6 bases). TRBV23-1 counts as an open reading frame of uncertain function. CDR3 length: 17 amino acids. V lost 3 bases, J lost 1 base, and 17 bases lay in between. The CDR3 loop is CASSHIRRGTCTDTQYF. The CDR3 bases are TGCGCCAGCAGTCATATCCGGAGGGGAACCTGCACAGATACGCAGTATTTT.

CDR3 amino acids: CASSLVTSDRNEQFF. The DNA of the CDR3 is TGCGCCAGCAGCTTGGTGACTAGCGATAGGAATGAGCAGTTCTTC. This rearrangement joins TRBV5-1 to TRBJ2-1; 8 bases match TRBD2. J was trimmed by 7 bases and V by 0 bases; bases with no gene match: 6. CDR3 length: 15 amino acids. The germline gives CDR1 SGHRS, CDR2 YFSETQ. Variable domain in full (rest from reference TRBV5-1 and TRBJ2-1): KAGVTQTPRYLIKTRGQQVTLSCSPISGHRSVSWYQQTPGQGLQFLFEYFSETQRNKGNFPGRFSGRQFSNSRSEMNVSTLELGDSALYLCASSLVTSDRNEQFFGPGTRLTVL.

The rearrangement uses TRBV5-8 and TRBJ1-6; 8 bases line up with TRBD1. This CDR3 spans 14 amino acids. Germline assignment: CDR1 SGHTS and CDR2 YDEGEE. J lost 7 bases, V lost 6 bases, and 6 bases had no gene match. CDR3 nucleotides: TGTGCCAGCATCAGGACAGGGTTGAATTCACCCCTCCACTTT. The encoded protein is CASIRTGLNSPLHF.

This clone occurred a few times. The V and J genes are TRBV27 and TRBJ1-3, with a weak D call TRBD1 (5 bases). CDR1 is MNHEY, CDR2 SMNVEV, per germline (reference sequence). CDR3 length: 15 amino acids. V lost 1 base to trimming and J lost 8 bases, with 15 bases between them. CDR3 DNA: TGTGCCAGCAGTTTATTGCCCATCGGGGGAGACACCATATATTTT. This translates into CASSLLPIGGDTIYF.

The rearrangement joins TRBV9 to TRBJ1-1; no firm D call. The V gene's germline CDR1 is SGDLS and CDR2 YYNGEE. V lost 3 bases and J 0 bases, leaving 12 bases between the germline ends. This CDR3 contains 15 residues. The CDR3 loop is CASSAGGYMNTEAFF. The CDR3 DNA sequence: TGTGCCAGCAGCGCCGGCGGTTACATGAACACTGAAGCTTTCTTT.

The V and J genes are TRBV7-2 and TRBJ1-2; D remains unclear. The length of the CDR3 is 14 residues. CDR1 is SGHTA, CDR2 FQGNSA, per germline. V dropped 2 bases and J dropped 0 bases, with 7 bases sitting between them. This CDR3 reads CASSLPFTNYGYTF. In nucleotides, the CDR3 is TGTGCCAGCAGCTTACCGTTTACTAACTATGGCTACACCTTC.

The rearrangement uses TRBV19 and TRBJ2-7; 10 positions match TRBD2. The CDR3 is 15 amino acids. CDR1 is LNHDA, CDR2 SQIVND, per germline (reference sequence). The junction had 10 bases not matched to a gene; V was cut back by 5 bases and J by 6 bases. CDR3: CASSALAGAEVEQYF. The CDR3, as DNA: TGTGCCAGTAGTGCCCTAGCGGGAGCTGAGGTCGAGCAGTACTTC.

The chain is built from TRBV7-9 and TRBJ1-1; D is unresolved. The CDR3 sequence is 16 residues long. V gave up 3 bases and J gave up 0 bases, with 14 bases separating them. Germline V gives CDR1 SEHNR, CDR2 FQNEAQ (reference sequence). The CDR3 sequence is CASSFHRNKMNTEAFF. In DNA form, the CDR3 reads TGTGCCAGCAGCTTTCACAGAAACAAAATGAACACTGAAGCTTTCTTT.

CDR3 sequence reads: CASSSRDSYNSPLHF. CDR3 sequence (DNA): TGTGCCAGCAGCTCCCGGGACAGCTATAATTCACCCCTCCACTTT. The J gene is TRBJ1-6, the V gene TRBV7-2, with TRBD1 identical over 7 bases. The ends lost 4 bases at V and 3 bases at J; junction bases unmatched: 3. Germline CDR1 reads SGHTA; CDR2 reads FQGNSA. The CDR3 sequence is 15 residues long. The variable domain in full, completed from reference TRBV7-2 and TRBJ1-6, reads GAGVSQSPSNKVTEKGKDVELRCDPISGHTALYWYRQSLGQGLEFLIYFQGNSAPDKSGLPSDRFSAERTGGSVSTLTIQRTQQEDSAVYLCASSSRDSYNSPLHFGNGTRLTVT.

J is TRBJ1-1 and V is TRBV3-1 (or the pseudogene TRBV3-2); the D gene is possibly TRBD1 (5 bases). CDR1 and CDR2 from the germline V gene are LGHDT and YNNKEL (reference sequence). This CDR3 spans 14 amino acids. V lost 1 base and J 9 bases, leaving 15 bases between the germline ends. CDR3 region: CASSQVIGEEKAFF. CDR3 nucleotide sequence: TGTGCCAGCAGCCAAGTGATAGGGGAGGAGAAAGCTTTCTTT.

The V gene is TRBV9, the J gene TRBJ2-1; maybe TRBD2 (6 bases). V was clipped by 0 bases and J by 6 bases, with 13 bases between them. The CDR3 runs 15 residues. Per the germline V gene, CDR1 is SGDLS and CDR2 is YYNGEE. This CDR3 is CASSVVGGDSNEQFF. The CDR3 nucleotides are TGTGCCAGCAGCGTAGTGGGGGGTGATTCCAATGAGCAGTTCTTC.

The gene calls are TRBV7-2 and TRBJ2-7; D unresolved. CDR3 length: 15 residues. V was shortened by 5 bases and J by 0 bases, with 14 bases between the two germline ends. From germline, CDR1 is SGHTA and CDR2 FQGNSA. The CDR3, as DNA: TGTGCCAGCAGCCTAGATCTAGGAACCTCCTACGAGCAGTACTTC. It is translated as CASSLDLGTSYEQYF.

This clone has just a few counts. J is TRBJ2-3 and V is TRBV11-3; the match to TRBD2 covers 14 bases. The CDR3 covers 17 residues. CDR1 is SGHNT, CDR2 YENEEA, per germline. J lost 1 base, V lost 5 bases, and 5 bases had no gene match. The CDR3 DNA reads TGTGCCAGCAGCCCCGGACTAGCGGGAGGCGGCACAGATACGCAGTATTTT. Translated: CASSPGLAGGGTDTQYF.

The chain is built from TRBV30 and TRBJ1-1; D unclear. Trimming removed 4 bases from V and 1 base from J, with 7 bases in between. Looked up from germline, CDR1 is GTSNPN and CDR2 is SVGIG (reference sequence). The CDR3 contains 12 residues. DNA for the CDR3: TGTGCCTGGACGAGTGGGAACACTGAAGCTTTCTTT. This encodes CAWTSGNTEAFF.

The rearrangement joins TRBV19 to TRBJ1-5; D ambiguous. Germline assignment: CDR1 LNHDA and CDR2 SQIVND (reference sequence). V shed 4 bases and J shed 8 bases, with 6 bases lying between them. There are 11 residues in the CDR3. The CDR3, as DNA: TGTGCCAGTAGTAACAGTGAGCCCCAGCATTTT. This translates into CASSNSEPQHF.

This clone was counted only a few times. This chain uses TRBV2 with TRBJ1-1, with 8 bases that match TRBD1. Germline V gene lookup returns CDR1 SNHLY and CDR2 FYNNEI. V lost 8 bases and J lost 12; bases outside the gene matches: 14. The CDR3 spans 13 residues. The CDR3 DNA follows: TGTGCCAGCGGGGACCGACAGGGGATTTACTCTTTCTTT. Encoded protein: CASGDRQGIYSFF.

This clone was seen once. The chain combines TRBV12-3 or TRBV12-4 with TRBJ1-5; D is ambiguous. This CDR3 contains 13 residues. V lost 7 bases, J lost 5 bases, and 12 bases lay in between. Written as DNA, the CDR3 is TGTGCCAGCACCCGGGGAACGGATCAGCCCCAGCATTTT. This sequence encodes CASTRGTDQPQHF.